This passage covers 29 T cell receptor beta chains from one sample sequenced in a study of T cells in tuberculosis. Cells were sorted from thawed PBMC rested overnight and stained with GMM-loaded CD1B tetramer, viability dye and anti-CD3. C32 glucose monomycolate from Rhodococcus equi was loaded onto the CD1B tetramers. TCRdb keeps only in-frame clones here, not all; method: immunoSEQ multiplex PCR. The table shows 55,000 to 70,000 clones, with 65% to 90% occurring only once. Sample: CD1b-GMM tetramer-negative cells sorted from PBMCs. All receptors derive from an adult woman with latent tuberculosis.

The chain links TRBV7-9 to TRBJ1-3, with D perhaps matching TRBD1 (5 bases). This CDR3 comprises 16 residues. V lost 5 bases and J lost 0, with 14 bases in between. Germline lookup yields CDR1 SEHNR and CDR2 FQNEAQ (reference sequence). The CDR3 DNA follows: TGTGCCAGCAGCCTGCCCAGGGACTTCTCTGGAAACACCATATATTTT. It encodes CASSLPRDFSGNTIYF.

The table lists this clone with a count of one. The chain uses TRBV6-1 and TRBJ1-2; 8 nucleotides match TRBD1. Germline CDR1 reads MNHNS; CDR2 reads SASEGT. J lost 5 bases, V lost 1 base, and 3 bases had no gene match. This CDR3 contains 14 residues. In nucleotides, the CDR3 is TGTGCCAGCAGTGAAGGAAGGACAGGGTATGGCTACACCTTC. Amino acids: CASSEGRTGYGYTF.

The V and J genes are TRBV28 and TRBJ1-1; 10 nucleotides match TRBD1. V trimming: 6 bases; J trimming: 3 bases; junction bases outside the gene matches: 10. The CDR3 loop spans 16 amino acids. In germline, CDR1 is MDHEN, CDR2 SYDVKM. The CDR3 protein is CASRKTGGLKDTEAFF. Written as DNA, the CDR3 is TGTGCCAGCAGGAAGACAGGGGGCTTGAAGGACACTGAAGCTTTCTTT.

J is TRBJ2-3 and V is TRBV19; 13 bases agree with TRBD2. This CDR3 spans 16 amino acids. Trimming took 3 bases from V and 4 from J; bases not matched to a gene: 4. Germline V lookup: CDR1 LNHDA, CDR2 SQIVND (reference sequence). The CDR3 DNA follows: TGTGCCAGTAGTATGGGACTAGCGGGGCCGGCAGATACGCAGTATTTT. Amino acid sequence: CASSMGLAGPADTQYF.

J is TRBJ2-1 and V is TRBV27; TRBD2 agrees at 11 bases. Germline CDR1 and CDR2: MNHEY and SMNVEV (reference sequence). This CDR3 spans 16 amino acids. The trim removed 4 bases at V and 5 bases at J, leaving 7 bases unmatched. The CDR3 region is CASSSAGTSGNNEQFF. For the CDR3, the DNA is TGTGCCAGCAGTTCAGCCGGGACTAGCGGAAACAATGAGCAGTTCTTC.

The V and J genes are TRBV18 and TRBJ2-4; 11 nucleotides agree with TRBD1. The CDR3 extends over 15 amino acids. The germline V gene has CDR1 KGHSH and CDR2 LQKENI. V dropped 5 bases and J dropped 6; count of bases not matched to a gene: 6. The CDR3 loop is CASSTGQGAGNIQYF. The CDR3 bases are TGTGCCAGCTCAACAGGACAGGGGGCAGGAAACATTCAGTACTTC.

The V gene is TRBV19, the J gene TRBJ2-4; 10 bases match TRBD2. The CDR3 spans 18 residues. Per the germline V gene, CDR1 is LNHDA and CDR2 is SQIVND (reference sequence). V dropped 2 bases and J dropped 1; count of bases not matched to a gene: 8. In DNA form, the CDR3 reads TGTGCCAGTAGTATAAGAGCGGGGGGGCACCTTGCCAAAAACATTCAGTACTTC. This codes for CASSIRAGGHLAKNIQYF.

J is TRBJ1-1 and V is TRBV14; 8 nucleotides agree with TRBD1. The V gene end was trimmed by 4 bases and the J gene end by 0 bases; junction bases not matched to a gene: 10. CDR1 SGHDN and CDR2 FVKESK come from the germline V gene. CDR3 length: 17 amino acids. The CDR3 DNA reads as TGTGCCAGCAGCCTAATCAGGGGGCCGATGCTGAACACTGAAGCTTTCTTT. Amino acid sequence: CASSLIRGPMLNTEAFF.

The chain employs TRBV7-8 and TRBJ2-3; tentatively, D is TRBD1 (5 bases). Between the trimmed V and J ends, which lost 7 bases and 3 bases, there was a span of 23 bases. Germline values: CDR1 SGHVS, CDR2 FQNEAQ. The CDR3 sequence is 17 residues long. CDR3 nucleotide sequence: TGTGCCAGCACCCTAGGCCGGAGACAGTTTGCAACAGATACGCAGTATTTT. This translates into CASTLGRRQFATDTQYF. Drawing the rest from reference TRBV7-8 and TRBJ2-3, the complete variable domain is GAGVSQSPRYKVAKRGQDVALRCDPISGHVSLFWYQQALGQGPEFLTYFQNEAQLDKSGLPSDRFFAERPEGSVSTLKIQRTQQEDSAVYLCASTLGRRQFATDTQYFGPGTRLTVL.

V usage is TRBV6-1 and J usage is TRBJ1-1; tentative D call: TRBD1 (5 bases). CDR3 length: 13 residues. CDR1 and CDR2 from the germline V gene are MNHNS and SASEGT. V was pared by 2 bases and J by 4 bases, with 8 bases between. The CDR3, as DNA: TGTGCCAGCAGTGAACAGGGTATCACTGAAGCTTTCTTT. It encodes CASSEQGITEAFF.

J is TRBJ2-7 and V is TRBV28; D remains ambiguous. Looked up from germline, CDR1 is MDHEN and CDR2 is SYDVKM. This CDR3 has 13 amino acids. V was shortened by 7 bases and J by 0 bases, with 10 bases between the two germline ends. The CDR3 DNA sequence: TGTGCCAGCAATGGCGGCCGCTCCTACGAGCAGTACTTC. Translation gives CASNGGRSYEQYF.

V is TRBV6-5 and J is TRBJ1-1, with D possibly matching TRBD1 (6 bases). Germline V gene sequence: CDR1 MNHEY, CDR2 SVGAGI. The CDR3 length is 15 residues. Trimming left V 6 bases short and J 1 base short, with 15 bases between. CDR3 in amino acids: CASSRDTLPNTEAFF. Written as DNA, the CDR3 is TGTGCCAGCAGCCGGGACACTCTTCCGAACACTGAAGCTTTCTTT.

This clone was recorded only once. This rearrangement joins TRBV18 to TRBJ2-3; 14 bases are a match to TRBD2. The CDR3 spans 21 residues. The germline V gene has CDR1 KGHSH and CDR2 LQKENI. J lost 1 base, V lost 3 bases, and 15 bases had no gene match. CDR3 amino acids: CASSPLAGTSGSRGGTDTQYF. In DNA, the CDR3 is TGTGCCAGCTCACCTCTCGCCGGGACTAGCGGGAGTAGAGGGGGCACAGATACGCAGTATTTT.

V is TRBV7-2 and J is TRBJ2-3; D remains unclear. V was trimmed by 4 bases and J by 0 bases, leaving 11 bases between them. Germline lookup yields CDR1 SGHTA and CDR2 FQGNSA. The CDR3 length is 15 residues. CDR3 in amino acids: CASSSYLTSTDTQYF. CDR3 coding DNA: TGTGCCAGCAGCTCTTACTTGACTAGCACAGATACGCAGTATTTT.

V is TRBV7-6 and J is TRBJ2-3; weak D call: TRBD1 (6 bases). V was shortened by 2 bases and J by 2 bases, with 11 bases between the two germline ends. This CDR3 has 15 amino acids. CDR1 and CDR2 from the germline V gene are SGHVS and FNYEAQ. The CDR3 coding sequence is TGTGCCAGCAGCTTAAACAGGGCGGTCACAGATACGCAGTATTTT. Translation: CASSLNRAVTDTQYF.

The rearrangement links TRBV6-6 to TRBJ2-1, with 7 bases that match TRBD1. Germline V lookup: CDR1 MNHNY, CDR2 SVGAGI (reference sequence). The CDR3 runs 15 residues. The junction had 8 bases not matched to a gene; V was cut back by 2 bases and J by 7 bases. The CDR3 region has the DNA TGTGCCAGCAGTTACGGCAGGGGGTTAGCTAATGAGCAGTTCTTC. Translation: CASSYGRGLANEQFF.

The gene calls are TRBV28 and TRBJ2-1; TRBD2 is a possible D gene (5 bases). The CDR3 has 12 residues. The germline V and J ends were trimmed by 8 bases and 14 bases, with 19 bases remaining between them. Germline-derived CDR1 and CDR2 are MDHEN and SYDVKM. This chain's CDR3 is CASRQEAGWEFF. The CDR3 nucleotides read TGTGCCAGCCGCCAGGAGGCAGGTTGGGAGTTCTTC.

The gene calls are TRBV28 and TRBJ2-5; 7 bases align to TRBD2. Judging by the DNA end, TRBJ2-7 fits better; the J call may be wrong. This CDR3 is 15 amino acids long. Germline loops: CDR1 MDHEN, CDR2 SYDVKM. This CDR3 reads CASSSPLGAGVEQYF. The CDR3 coding sequence is TGTGCCAGCAGTTCCCCCCTAGGGGCGGGAGTCGAGCAGTACTTC.

This chain links TRBV11-2 with TRBJ2-7; TRBD1 might be the D (6 bases). Trimming removed 3 bases at V and 4 bases at J, with 16 bases between. Looked up from germline, CDR1 is SGHAT and CDR2 is FQNNGV. This CDR3 is 15 amino acids long. This chain's CDR3 is CASSFTGTSGYEQYF. CDR3 DNA sequence: TGTGCCAGCAGCTTCACCGGGACATCTGGTTACGAGCAGTACTTC.

The gene calls are TRBV30 and TRBJ2-2; 9 bases match TRBD2. The V segment lost 4 bases and the J segment 5 bases; nucleotides outside the gene matches: 8. The CDR3 has 15 residues. The germline CDR1 and CDR2 sequences are GTSNPN and SVGIG (reference sequence). The CDR3 DNA follows: TGTGCCTGGAACTTTGGGACTAGCCTTACCGGGGAGCTGTTTTTT. This encodes CAWNFGTSLTGELFF.

J is TRBJ2-1 and V is TRBV29-1; maybe TRBD2 (6 bases). Trimming removed 6 bases from V and 3 bases from J, with 9 bases in between. CDR1 SQVTM and CDR2 ANQGSEA come from the germline V gene. The CDR3 loop spans 12 amino acids. CDR3 in amino acids: CSVPGGYNEQFF. The CDR3 nucleotides are TGCAGCGTCCCCGGGGGCTACAATGAGCAGTTCTTC.

This sequence joins TRBV7-9 and TRBJ2-3; D is possibly TRBD1 (6 bases). Germline V gene sequence: CDR1 SEHNR, CDR2 FQNEAQ (reference sequence). With 2 bases removed from V and 0 bases from J, the gap between germline ends came to 12 bases. This CDR3 is built from 16 residues. The CDR3 DNA reads TGTGCCAGCAGCTTACTCGGGACATCTAGCACAGATACGCAGTATTTT. This sequence encodes CASSLLGTSSTDTQYF.

This chain uses TRBV5-1 with TRBJ2-2, with a possible D match to TRBD1 (6 bases). V lost 4 bases and J 0 bases, leaving 10 bases between the germline ends. The CDR3 has 15 amino acids. Germline V CDR1 and CDR2: SGHRS, YFSETQ. The CDR3 protein is CASSPEGANTGELFF. CDR3 bases: TGCGCCAGCAGCCCAGAGGGGGCGAACACCGGGGAGCTGTTTTTT.

The genes are TRBV9 and TRBJ2-2, with 13 bases aligning to TRBD2. The CDR3 is 17 amino acids. Unmatched junction bases numbered 6, after V lost 3 bases and J lost 4 bases. CDR1 is SGDLS and CDR2 is YYNGEE in the germline V gene. CDR3 coding DNA: TGTGCCAGCAGCGCGACAACTAGCGGGGGGGCCACCGGGGAGCTGTTTTTT. Its protein is CASSATTSGGATGELFF.

The V and J genes are TRBV6-1 and TRBJ2-2; 7 bases are a match to TRBD2. This CDR3 comprises 13 residues. V lost 11 bases and J lost 1; bases outside the gene matches: 4. The germline V gene encodes CDR1 MNHNS and CDR2 SASEGT. The CDR3, as DNA: TGTGCCTCAGCGGGGTTGAACACCGGGGAGCTGTTTTTT. Translating it yields CASAGLNTGELFF.

This chain links TRBV19 with TRBJ1-3; 7 nucleotides agree with TRBD1. This CDR3 has 14 amino acids. CDR1 LNHDA and CDR2 SQIVND come from the germline V gene (reference sequence). J lost 5 bases, V lost 6 bases, and 7 bases had no gene match. The CDR3 nucleotides are TGTGCCAGTAGATCACAGGGGAGCAGAAACACCATATATTTT. Residues: CASRSQGSRNTIYF. Together with reference TRBV19 and TRBJ1-3, the CDR3 gives the full variable domain: DGGITQSPKYLFRKEGQNVTLSCEQNLNHDAMYWYRQDPGQGLRLIYYSQIVNDFQKGDIAEGYSVSREKKESFPLTVTSAQKNPTAFYLCASRSQGSRNTIYFGEGSWLTVV.

This chain connects TRBV5-1 to TRBJ2-7, with TRBD1 matching 9 bases. This CDR3 is 14 amino acids long. J gave up 3 bases and V 2 bases, and 3 bases lay outside the gene matches. Germline V gene sequence: CDR1 SGHRS, CDR2 YFSETQ. The CDR3 is CASSLGTGHYEQYF. DNA of the CDR3: TGCGCCAGCAGCTTAGGGACAGGGCACTACGAGCAGTACTTC.

The chain couples TRBV6-5 to TRBJ1-1; 8 bases fit TRBD1. The CDR3 extends over 14 amino acids. The germline V gene encodes CDR1 MNHEY and CDR2 SVGAGI. Trimming removed 5 bases from V and 6 bases from J; junction bases left unmatched: 8. The CDR3: CASSPGQGAAEAFF. In nucleotides, the CDR3 is TGTGCCAGCAGTCCTGGGCAGGGGGCCGCTGAAGCTTTCTTT.

This clone was detected only a few times. The gene calls are TRBV5-5 and TRBJ1-2; TRBD1 matches at 12 bases. Germline trimming cut 4 bases from V and 8 bases from J; bases unmatched to any gene: 9. The CDR3 covers 15 residues. Germline lookup yields CDR1 SGHKS and CDR2 YYEKEE (reference sequence). CDR3 sequence (DNA): TGTGCCAGCAGCCCGGGACAGGGGGCTTTCAGAGGCTACACCTTC. The encoded protein is CASSPGQGAFRGYTF.